The source of this TCR beta chain is a study of cytomegalovirus exposure and HLA in healthy donors. Study-wide findings and caveats: The presence/absence work took it that sequencing depth was about the same across donors.

This clone has a handful of counts. Its antigen is unidentified. CDR1 MDHEN and CDR2 SYDVKM come from the germline V gene. Unmatched junction bases numbered 3, after V lost 2 bases and J lost 6 bases. The CDR3 has 14 amino acids. The PCR used 60 Vbeta and 13 Jbeta primers. TCRdb's copy holds only in-frame clones and misses some; the assay was immunoSEQ multiplex PCR. The sample has more than 90,000 clones, roughly 80% seen once. The sequenced material came from PBMCs. V is TRBV28 and J is TRBJ2-2; 7 bases fit TRBD1. The sequence came from a man aged 40-49 years in good health and CMV-seropositive. CDR3 residues: CASSLVQGAGELFF. The CDR3 DNA sequence: TGTGCCAGCAGTTTAGTCCAGGGGGCCGGGGAGCTGTTTTTT.